The 31 T cell receptor beta chains given below trace back to one sample, sequenced in a study of CD8 T cells in ankylosing spondylitis. Their specific antigens are unknown. TCRdb reanalysed the 5' RACE reads using MiXCR and keeps one entry per CDR3 protein. The sample has 670,000 or so distinct CDR3 sequences, under 20% seen once. Findings of the study overall: A TCR beta motif of under ten highly homologous variants appeared characteristic of ankylosing spondylitis blood.

Sequences were obtained from blood, either unsorted or a sorted T cell fraction (not recorded which). These receptors all stem from a male donor with ankylosing spondylitis.

The rearrangement joins TRBV2 to TRBJ2-3, with 8 bases identical to TRBD1. V gave up 6 bases and J gave up 10 bases; unmatched junction bases: 15. The V gene's germline CDR1 is SNHLY and CDR2 FYNNEI. This CDR3 comprises 15 residues. The CDR3 coding sequence is TGTGCCAGCAGCAAGGACAGGGAGGTCCCCACACCGCAGTATTTT. This gives the protein CASSKDREVPTPQYF. Drawing the rest from reference TRBV2 and TRBJ2-3, the complete variable domain is EPEVTQTPSHQVTQMGQEVILRCVPISNHLYFYWYRQILGQKVEFLVSFYNNEISEKSEIFDDQFSVERPDGSNFTLKIRSTKLEDSAMYFCASSKDREVPTPQYFGPGTRLTVL.

The chain uses TRBV30 and TRBJ1-5; D may be TRBD1 (6 bases). Trimming removed 3 bases at V and 4 bases at J, with 16 bases between. Germline V gene data show CDR1 as GTSNPN and CDR2 as SVGIG (reference sequence). There are 15 residues in the CDR3. The CDR3 spells CAWRQGGMGNQPQHF. The CDR3, as DNA: TGTGCCTGGAGACAGGGAGGGATGGGGAATCAGCCCCAGCATTTT.

The rearrangement joins TRBV24-1 to TRBJ2-3; possibly TRBD1 or TRBD2 for D (5 bases each). V gave up 7 bases and J gave up 2 bases, with 9 bases separating them. CDR3 length: 13 residues. Germline loops: CDR1 KGHDR, CDR2 SFDVKD. CDR3 amino acids: CATRGPYTDTQYF. CDR3 nucleotide sequence: TGTGCCACCAGGGGACCTTACACAGATACGCAGTATTTT.

The CDR3 spells CASSVAPSDTQYF. The CDR3 DNA reads as TGTGCCAGCAGCGTAGCTCCCTCAGATACGCAGTATTTT. The chain is built from TRBV9 and TRBJ2-3; D remains unclear. Germline CDR1 SGDLS, CDR2 YYNGEE. The CDR3 extends over 13 amino acids. The ends were cut back, 0 bases at V and 4 bases at J, with 6 bases in the middle.

In its sample, this clonotype was seen a few times. The J gene is TRBJ1-1, the V gene TRBV16; possibly TRBD1 for D (5 bases). Germline assignment: CDR1 KGHSY and CDR2 FQNENV. This CDR3 contains 19 residues. Trimming removed 2 bases at V and 2 bases at J, with 24 bases between. This CDR3 reads CASSQEAGLVGVVNTEAFF. The CDR3 DNA is TGTGCCAGCAGCCAAGAGGCAGGGTTGGTCGGCGTGGTAAACACTGAAGCTTTCTTT. The variable domain in full, completed from reference TRBV16 and TRBJ1-1, reads GEEVAQTPKHLVRGEGQKAKLYCAPIKGHSYVFWYQQVLKNEFKFLISFQNENVFDETGMPKERFSAKCLPNSPCSLEIQATKLEDSAVYFCASSQEAGLVGVVNTEAFFGQGTRLTVV.

In its sample, this clonotype was seen a few times. V gene TRBV5-1 combines with J gene TRBJ2-7; maybe TRBD1 (6 bases). Trimming cost V 2 bases and J 5 bases, with 17 bases left between them. From germline, CDR1 is SGHRS and CDR2 YFSETQ. This CDR3 contains 15 residues. The CDR3 is CASSFLQGMVNEQYF. CDR3 bases: TGCGCCAGCAGCTTTCTACAGGGAATGGTTAACGAGCAGTACTTC.

The chain has TRBV27 and TRBJ1-1, with a possible D match to TRBD1 (5 bases). CDR3 length: 13 amino acids. Germline CDR1 reads MNHEY; CDR2 reads SMNVEV (reference sequence). V was cut by 4 bases and J by 3 bases, with 9 bases left in between. In nucleotides, the CDR3 is TGTGCCAGCAGTTGGGTAGGGGACACTGAAGCTTTCTTT. It yields the protein CASSWVGDTEAFF.

The rearrangement joins TRBV4-3 to TRBJ2-1, with D possibly being TRBD2 (6 bases). The CDR3 sequence is 17 residues long. With 0 bases removed from V and 2 bases from J, the gap between germline ends came to 14 bases. The germline V gene encodes CDR1 LGHNA and CDR2 YSLEER. DNA for the CDR3: TGCGCCAGCAGCCAAGATCTGGAGCGGGCCGCCTACAATGAGCAGTTCTTC. This gives the protein CASSQDLERAAYNEQFF.

This clonotype showed up just a few times. This chain links TRBV27 with TRBJ2-2; D possibly uses TRBD1 or TRBD2 (5 bases each). The germline gives CDR1 MNHEY, CDR2 SMNVEV (reference sequence). Trimming pared 2 bases from V and 6 bases from J, leaving 13 bases between. The length of the CDR3 is 15 residues. The CDR3 DNA follows: TGTGCCAGCAGTTTAGAGGGGTCCGGGGCCGGGGAGCTGTTTTTT. Its protein product is CASSLEGSGAGELFF.

The rearrangement links TRBV3-1 to TRBJ2-7, with 7 positions matching TRBD2. The CDR3 covers 15 residues. Trimming removed 5 bases from V and 5 bases from J; junction bases left unmatched: 12. Germline V gene lookup returns CDR1 LGHDT and CDR2 YNNKEL (reference sequence). In DNA, the CDR3 is TGTGCCAGCAGCTATCTCTCGGGAGGAAGGGACGAGCAGTACTTC. It codes for CASSYLSGGRDEQYF.

This clonotype was found a few times. The rearrangement links TRBV6-1 to TRBJ1-5; no firm D call. V lost 4 bases to trimming and J lost 0 bases, with 10 bases between them. CDR1 is MNHNS, CDR2 SASEGT, per germline. The CDR3 has 15 residues. CDR3 region: CASSAGLYSNQPQHF. The CDR3 DNA sequence: TGTGCCAGCAGTGCAGGTCTGTATAGCAATCAGCCCCAGCATTTT.

This clonotype was seen a handful of times. The chain joins TRBV20-1 to TRBJ2-1; TRBD2 agrees at 11 bases. The CDR3 runs to 17 residues. Unmatched junction bases numbered 6, after V lost 2 bases and J lost 0 bases. The germline CDR1 and CDR2 sequences are DFQATT and SNEGSKA (reference sequence). The CDR3 DNA follows: TGCAGTGCTAGAAGACTAGCGGGGAAGAGCTCCTACAATGAGCAGTTCTTC. This gives the protein CSARRLAGKSSYNEQFF.

This clonotype turned up a few times. The rearrangement links TRBV12-3 or TRBV12-4 to TRBJ2-7; D perhaps matches TRBD2 (7 bases). The CDR3 extends over 14 amino acids. V was shortened by 5 bases and J by 6 bases, with 17 bases between the two germline ends. The CDR3 DNA reads TGTGCCAGCAGTCTGGGGGGGCAATCACCCGAGCAGTACTTC. Translation gives CASSLGGQSPEQYF.

V gene TRBV7-2 combines with J gene TRBJ1-3; TRBD1 is a possible D gene (5 bases). V dropped 1 base and J dropped 0 bases, with 10 bases sitting between them. Germline values: CDR1 SGHTA, CDR2 FQGNSA. CDR3 length: 16 amino acids. The CDR3 nucleotides are TGTGCCAGCAGCTTAGGGGGCGAGCGCTCTGGAAACACCATATATTTT. It translates to CASSLGGERSGNTIYF.

This chain links TRBV7-8 with TRBJ1-2; D is ambiguous. The CDR3 covers 14 residues. V was shortened by 5 bases and J by 10 bases, with 20 bases between the two germline ends. Germline V gives CDR1 SGHVS, CDR2 FQNEAQ. In nucleotides, the CDR3 is TGTGCCAGCAGCCAAAGAGGCGTGGAGGGTGACTACACCTTC. Residues: CASSQRGVEGDYTF.

The J gene is TRBJ2-1, the V gene TRBV5-6; D may be TRBD2 (6 bases). V was clipped by 2 bases and J by 6 bases, with 12 bases between them. CDR3 length equals 14 residues. Germline-derived CDR1 and CDR2 are SGHDT and YYEEEE. Written as DNA, the CDR3 is TGTGCCAGCAGCTTCGTGCTAGCGAGCAATGAGCAGTTCTTC. The encoded protein is CASSFVLASNEQFF.

This clonotype was counted only a few times. The rearrangement links TRBV5-1 to TRBJ1-2, with TRBD1 matching 8 bases. The V segment lost 8 bases and the J segment 0 bases; nucleotides outside the gene matches: 6. CDR1 is SGHRS and CDR2 is YFSETQ in the germline V gene. The CDR3 is made up of 14 amino acids. CDR3 sequence reads: CASSGGRANYGYTF. The CDR3 region has the DNA TGCGCCAGTTCAGGGGGCCGAGCTAACTATGGCTACACCTTC.

This clonotype has only a few counts. The chain uses TRBV6-2 or TRBV6-3 and TRBJ2-7; no definite D call. This CDR3 is built from 14 residues. V lost 4 bases to trimming and J lost 5 bases, with 15 bases between them. Germline lookup yields CDR1 MNHEY and CDR2 SVGEGT. The CDR3 sequence: CASSSLRLVDEQYF. CDR3 nucleotides: TGTGCCAGCAGTTCTCTCCGCCTGGTAGACGAGCAGTACTTC.

This clonotype was seen repeatedly, ten times or more. The chain joins TRBV5-6 to TRBJ2-6, with D unclear. The CDR3 is 16 amino acids. The germline V gene has CDR1 SGHDT and CDR2 YYEEEE. Trimming stripped 1 base from V and 0 bases from J, with 8 bases between. The CDR3 here is CASSLRRTSGANVLTF. The CDR3 coding sequence is TGTGCCAGCAGCTTGAGAAGGACCTCTGGGGCCAACGTCCTGACTTTC.

The V call is TRBV27, the J call TRBJ2-6, with D unclear. Per the germline V gene, CDR1 is MNHEY and CDR2 is SMNVEV (reference sequence). V was pared by 2 bases and J by 2 bases, with 13 bases between. The CDR3 covers 17 residues. The CDR3 nucleotides are TGTGCCAGCAGTTTACTAGGAACACCGGCTGGGGCCAACGTCCTGACTTTC. As protein: CASSLLGTPAGANVLTF.

This chain joins TRBV7-8 and TRBJ2-3, with D possibly being TRBD1 or TRBD2 (5 bases each). In germline, CDR1 is SGHVS, CDR2 FQNEAQ. This CDR3 contains 13 residues. V dropped 5 bases and J dropped 7 bases, with 13 bases sitting between them. CDR3 loop: CASSPRDAYTQYF. CDR3 nucleotide sequence: TGTGCCAGCAGCCCCCGGGACGCCTATACGCAGTATTTT.

The J gene is TRBJ2-3, the V gene TRBV5-1; 8 positions match TRBD2. The CDR3 length is 14 residues. V lost 7 bases to trimming and J lost 6 bases; unmatched junction nucleotides: 10. From germline, CDR1 is SGHRS and CDR2 YFSETQ. CDR3: CASGRAGVVDTQYF. The DNA for the CDR3 is TGCGCCAGCGGGCGAGCGGGAGTGGTGGATACGCAGTATTTT.

This clonotype was seen more than once but under ten times. The chain recombines TRBV28 with TRBJ2-5; 7 nucleotides line up with TRBD2. V lost 2 bases, J lost 5 bases, and 5 bases stayed unmatched. Germline V gene lookup returns CDR1 MDHEN and CDR2 SYDVKM. The CDR3 has 14 amino acids. The DNA for the CDR3 is TGTGCCAGCAGTTTAGGGGGGGAGGCGGAGACCCAGTACTTC. Residues: CASSLGGEAETQYF. Full variable domain (rest looked up from reference TRBV28 and TRBJ2-5): DVKVTQSSRYLVKRTGEKVFLECVQDMDHENMFWYRQDPGLGLRLIYFSYDVKMKEKGDIPEGYSVSREKKERFSLILESASTNQTSMYLCASSLGGEAETQYFGPGTRLLVL.

This chain joins TRBV19 and TRBJ2-7; D is possibly TRBD2 (6 bases). Germline V lookup: CDR1 LNHDA, CDR2 SQIVND (reference sequence). V lost 6 bases and J 0 bases, leaving 12 bases between the germline ends. The CDR3 loop spans 14 amino acids. CDR3 loop: CASRSSERSYEQYF. Written as DNA, the CDR3 is TGTGCCAGTAGGTCTAGCGAACGCTCCTACGAGCAGTACTTC.

This clonotype turned up a few times. The chain carries TRBV4-1 and TRBJ2-1, with D hard to call. The CDR3 runs to 16 residues. The V gene's germline CDR1 is MGHRA and CDR2 YSYEKL. V lost 1 base to trimming and J lost 0 bases, with 10 bases between them. The CDR3 DNA follows: TGCGCCAGCAGCCAAGGAGCGAGCAGCTCCTACAATGAGCAGTTCTTC. Translation gives CASSQGASSSYNEQFF.

A remark on this clonotype: Germline and junction disagree at one end, which may indicate a read error. V is TRBV5-1 and J is TRBJ2-3; TRBD2 might be the D (6 bases). Germline V gene data show CDR1 as SGHRS and CDR2 as YFSETQ. There are 12 residues in the CDR3. The chain's CDR3 is CASSQRGDTQYF. In DNA form, the CDR3 reads TGTGCCAGCAGCCAACGGGGGGATACGCAGTATTTT.

This clonotype was counted a few times. This chain links TRBV5-5 with TRBJ1-4, with TRBD1 as a possible D gene (5 bases). V lost 0 bases and J lost 0, with 9 bases in between. The CDR3 has 16 residues. Per germline, CDR1 SGHKS and CDR2 YYEKEE (reference sequence). The CDR3 DNA reads TGTGCCAGCAGCTTGGTTGGGGCTGCAACTAATGAAAAACTGTTTTTT. It codes for CASSLVGAATNEKLFF.

This clonotype was seen a handful of times. The J gene is TRBJ2-7, the V gene TRBV5-6; D perhaps matches TRBD2 (6 bases). Trimming cost V 5 bases and J 2 bases, with 8 bases left between them. Germline CDR1 reads SGHDT; CDR2 reads YYEEEE. This CDR3 region has 12 residues. The CDR3 is CASRGGTYEQYF. CDR3 nucleotide sequence: TGTGCCAGCAGAGGAGGGACCTACGAGCAGTACTTC.

This clonotype was seen at least ten times. The rearrangement links TRBV12-3 or TRBV12-4 to TRBJ1-5, with D perhaps matching TRBD1 (6 bases). The CDR3 runs 15 residues. V was clipped by 4 bases and J by 2 bases, with 12 bases between them. CDR3 in DNA: TGTGCCAGCAGTTCCGGGGGCGCGGGCAATCAGCCCCAGCATTTT. Translated: CASSSGGAGNQPQHF.

This clonotype was picked up a small number of times. This rearrangement joins TRBV6-5 to TRBJ1-3, with 7 bases aligning to TRBD1. The CDR3 is 18 residues long. The V segment lost 0 bases and the J segment 0 bases; nucleotides outside the gene matches: 8. The germline gives CDR1 MNHEY, CDR2 SVGAGI. CDR3: CASSYSWQGVRSGNTIYF. Written as DNA, the CDR3 is TGTGCCAGCAGTTACTCATGGCAGGGGGTCCGCTCTGGAAACACCATATATTTT.

The chain couples TRBV20-1 to TRBJ2-2; tentative D call: TRBD2 (6 bases). Between the trimmed V and J ends, which lost 6 bases and 2 bases, there was a span of 10 bases. The CDR3 has 13 amino acids. Germline V gene sequence: CDR1 DFQATT, CDR2 SNEGSKA (reference sequence). The CDR3 DNA reads as TGCAGTGCACGGGACTTTAACACCGGGGAGCTGTTTTTT. As protein: CSARDFNTGELFF.